The clone carrying this T cell receptor (beta chain) was observed a few times. Antigen unknown. The data originate from a study of molecular identifiers for immune sequencing clone quantification. Whole-study context: With replicates, the RNA of about 19,000 or 110,000 naive CD8 cells was split five ways and four were sequenced.

V was clipped by 2 bases and J by 0 bases, with 9 bases between them. The germline CDR1 and CDR2 sequences are MNHEY and SVGAGI. The CDR3 spans 15 residues. Bulk libraries came from a prior protocol with listed TCR primers. TCRdb used MiXCR to reprocess the PCR reads, holding one entry per CDR3 protein. In the table there are about half a million distinct CDR3 sequences, less than 30% of which are singletons. Study results and limitations: Sizes of clones that are highly expanded could be underestimated (if identical TCR molecules share a barcode). Detecting spiked Jurkat TCR RNA from one cell among one million naive cells was reportedly possible.

The J gene is TRBJ2-3, the V gene TRBV6-5; D call uncertain. The receptor was derived from a human donor in good health. Some libraries in this study had Jurkat cell RNA spiked in. The sequenced material came from naive CD8+ T cells from blood, with Jurkat cell RNA spiked in. Subset described: FACS-sorted CD8+CD4-CCR7+CD45RA+ naive T cells. CDR3 bases: TGTGCCAGCAGTTACAGGGTATCCAGCACAGATACGCAGTATTTT. Protein sequence: CASSYRVSSTDTQYF.